This T cell receptor (beta chain) was identified during a study of blood T cells in healthy people across ages. The study's findings and limits: Whereas aged donors had fewer naive CD4+ cells, long-lived donors had more of them and higher diversity.

Concerning this clonotype: Its antigen is not known.

A J-beta primer mix and a sample-barcoded 5' primer were used in a second PCR of about 7 to 12 cycles. A template-switch adaptor containing 12 random nucleotides labeled each cDNA molecule. TCRdb re-called the 5' RACE reads with MiXCR, one entry per CDR3 protein. The repertoire includes over a million distinct CDR3 sequences, 40% to 45% of them detected once, and approximately 20% sits in the top ten. V was clipped by 1 base and J by 5 bases, with 14 bases between them. Germline CDR1 and CDR2: SGHAT and FQDESV (reference sequence). This CDR3 region has 15 residues. The chain joins TRBV11-1 to TRBJ2-5; maybe TRBD2 (6 bases). This receptor was identified in a woman aged 60-70 years in good health. The specimen sequenced was blood. CDR3 sequence reads: CASSLVPGVVETQYF. In DNA form, the CDR3 reads TGTGCCAGCAGCTTAGTGCCGGGAGTCGTGGAGACCCAGTACTTC. Full variable domain (missing parts from reference TRBV11-1 and TRBJ2-5): EAEVAQSPRYKITEKSQAVAFWCDPISGHATLYWYRQILGQGPELLVQFQDESVVDDSQLPKDRFSAERLKGVDSTLKIQPAELGDSAMYLCASSLVPGVVETQYFGPGTRLLVL.